This T cell receptor (beta chain) was recorded in a study of control samples from healthy donors and cancer patients. Trimming took off 4 bases at V and 6 bases at J, with 16 bases between the two ends. Germline values: CDR1 LGHDT, CDR2 YNNKEL (reference sequence). This CDR3 spans 14 amino acids. Profiled with immunoSEQ multiplex PCR; TCRdb holds only in-frame clones, not every one. The table records 150,000 to 200,000 clones, around 92% of them present only once. This TCR derives from a woman aged 40 to 50 in good health. V is TRBV3-1 (or the pseudogene TRBV3-2) and J is TRBJ2-7; D perhaps matches TRBD2 (5 bases). The sequencing input was blood. CDR3 sequence reads: CASSPPGVAGEQYF. The CDR3 DNA sequence: TGTGCCAGCAGCCCCCCTGGGGTGGCGGGCGAGCAGTACTTC.